This T cell receptor beta chain was profiled in a study of CD8 T cells in ankylosing spondylitis. Study-wide findings and caveats: Roughly eight highly homologous variants made up a TCR beta motif that seemed to typify ankylosing spondylitis blood. Before this, some motif variants had been reported in reactive arthritis synovial fluid and blood.

TCRdb used MiXCR to reprocess the 5' RACE reads, holding one entry per CDR3 protein. This sample has 130,000 or so distinct CDR3 sequences, with about 6.5% found just once. The sample holds many counts of this clonotype. Antigen specificity is unknown. The germline CDR1 and CDR2 sequences are LGHDT and YNNKEL (reference sequence). The CDR3 has 14 residues. J gave up 8 bases and V 2 bases, and 5 bases lay outside the gene matches. Material for sequencing was blood, either unsorted or a sorted T cell fraction (not recorded which). The V and J genes are TRBV3-1 and TRBJ1-2, with 10 bases fitting TRBD1. The receptor was isolated from a male donor with ankylosing spondylitis or in good health (not recorded which). The CDR3: CASSQRQGARGYTF. CDR3 sequence (DNA): TGTGCCAGCAGCCAACGACAGGGGGCAAGAGGCTACACCTTC.